The 8 T cell receptor beta chains below come from one sample, sequenced in a study of shared clonotypes between healthy human individuals. The protocol was immunoSEQ multiplex PCR, while the TCRdb copy is restricted to in-frame clones and leaves out a portion. In the table there are 650,000 to 800,000 clones, roughly 72% of which are singletons. Sequenced: memory CD4+ T cells sorted from blood. Specified subset: CD45RA-negative fraction. The receptor set was obtained from a woman in her 30s in good health.

The rearrangement links TRBV5-4 to TRBJ1-2, with TRBD1 matching over 8 bases. Germline V gene data show CDR1 as SGHNT and CDR2 as YYREEE (reference sequence). The CDR3 runs 14 residues. The CDR3 reads CASGAGGAFDGYTF. CDR3 nucleotides: TGTGCTAGCGGGGCAGGGGGCGCTTTTGATGGCTACACCTTC.

The chain carries TRBV25-1 and TRBJ2-3; 12 nucleotides agree with TRBD2. CDR1 and CDR2 from the germline V gene are MGHDK and SYGVNS. J was trimmed by 3 bases and V by 5 bases; bases with no gene match: 6. The CDR3 is 16 amino acids. The CDR3 spells CASSPSGRAVTDTQYF. The CDR3 DNA follows: TGTGCCAGCAGTCCTAGCGGGAGGGCCGTGACAGATACGCAGTATTTT.

As to this clone: A much more abundant neighbour one base away suggests this may be a read error. Other DNA sequences in the sample encode the same CDR3. The J gene is TRBJ1-1, the V gene TRBV11-1; D remains unclear. CDR1 is SGHAT, CDR2 FQDESV, per germline (reference sequence). The V and J ends lost 4 bases and 3 bases respectively, with 9 bases between them. The CDR3 consists of 13 residues. The CDR3 region is CASSSQRDTEAFF. DNA for the CDR3: TGTGCCAGCAGCTCCCAGAGGGACACTGAAGCTTTCTTT.

The rearrangement uses TRBV28 and TRBJ1-5, with a weak D call TRBD1 (6 bases). This CDR3 comprises 16 residues. In germline, CDR1 is MDHEN, CDR2 SYDVKM. V lost 2 bases and J lost 5, with 16 bases in between. CDR3 nucleotides: TGTGCCAGCAGTTTAGGACCGTGGGGGGCGGATCAGCCCCAGCATTTT. Residues: CASSLGPWGADQPQHF.

V gene TRBV27 combines with J gene TRBJ1-2; possible D gene TRBD1, 5 bases. From germline, CDR1 is MNHEY and CDR2 SMNVEV (reference sequence). The CDR3 is made up of 15 amino acids. Trimming took off 3 bases at V and 5 bases at J, with 16 bases between the two ends. The DNA of the CDR3 is TGTGCCAGCAGTTTCGTGGGGACGCTCGAATATGGCTACACCTTC. It yields the protein CASSFVGTLEYGYTF.

The DNA of the CDR3 is TGTGCCAGCAGCCCCGTCGCGCTCTACAAAGAAAAGGGCTACACCTTC. As protein: CASSPVALYKEKGYTF. The genes are TRBV5-5 and TRBJ1-2; D is unclear. V dropped 4 bases and J dropped 8 bases, with 24 bases sitting between them. The CDR3 is made up of 16 amino acids. Germline CDR1 is SGHKS and CDR2 is YYEKEE (reference sequence).

This clone has a single count. The rearrangement uses TRBV6-5 and TRBJ2-7; 9 bases align to TRBD1. CDR1 is MNHEY and CDR2 is SVGAGI in the germline V gene. The junction had 3 bases not matched to a gene; V was cut back by 6 bases and J by 0 bases. The CDR3 spans 14 residues. The CDR3 nucleotides read TGTGCCAGCAGGTTACAGGGGGCCTCCTACGAGCAGTACTTC. This sequence encodes CASRLQGASYEQYF.

This sequence joins TRBV6-5 and TRBJ1-5, with D tentatively TRBD1 (5 bases). The CDR3 contains 15 residues. V dropped 0 bases and J dropped 3 bases, with 9 bases sitting between them. Germline V gene lookup returns CDR1 MNHEY and CDR2 SVGAGI. As DNA, the CDR3 is TGTGCCAGCAGTTACTCTGGGGGTACCAATCAGCCCCAGCATTTT. Its protein product is CASSYSGGTNQPQHF.